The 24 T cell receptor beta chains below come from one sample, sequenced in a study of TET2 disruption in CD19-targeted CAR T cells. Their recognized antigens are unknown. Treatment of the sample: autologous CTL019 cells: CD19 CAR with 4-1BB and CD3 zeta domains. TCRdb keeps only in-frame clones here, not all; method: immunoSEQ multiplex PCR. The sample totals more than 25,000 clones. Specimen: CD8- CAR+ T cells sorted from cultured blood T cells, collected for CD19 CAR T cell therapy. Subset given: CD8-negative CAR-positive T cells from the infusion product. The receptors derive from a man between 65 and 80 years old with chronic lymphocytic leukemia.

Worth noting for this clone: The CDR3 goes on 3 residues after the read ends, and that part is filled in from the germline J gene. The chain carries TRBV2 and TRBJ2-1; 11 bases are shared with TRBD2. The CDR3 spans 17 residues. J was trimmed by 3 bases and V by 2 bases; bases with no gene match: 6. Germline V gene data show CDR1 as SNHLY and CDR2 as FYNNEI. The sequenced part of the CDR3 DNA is TGTGCCAGCAGTGAATCCCACGGGACTAGCGGCTACAATGAG. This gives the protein CASSESHGTSGYNE. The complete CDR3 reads CASSESHGTSGYNEQFF. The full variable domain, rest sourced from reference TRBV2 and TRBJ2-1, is EPEVTQTPSHQVTQMGQEVILRCVPISNHLYFYWYRQILGQKVEFLVSFYNNEISEKSEIFDDQFSVERPDGSNFTLKIRSTKLEDSAMYFCASSESHGTSGYNEQFFGPGTRLTVL.

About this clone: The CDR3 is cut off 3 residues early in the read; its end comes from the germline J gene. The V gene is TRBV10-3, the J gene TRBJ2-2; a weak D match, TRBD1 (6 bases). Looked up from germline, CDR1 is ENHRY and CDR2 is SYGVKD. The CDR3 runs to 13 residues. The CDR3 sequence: CAISARGNEKLFF. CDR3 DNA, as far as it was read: TGTGCCATCAGTGCCAGGGGTAATGAAAAG.

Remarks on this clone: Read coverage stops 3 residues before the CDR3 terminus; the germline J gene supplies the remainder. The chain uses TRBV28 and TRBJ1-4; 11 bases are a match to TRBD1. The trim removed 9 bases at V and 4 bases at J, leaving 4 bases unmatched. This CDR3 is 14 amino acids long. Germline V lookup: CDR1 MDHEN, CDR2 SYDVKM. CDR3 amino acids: CASGTGGLNEKLFF. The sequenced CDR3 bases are TGTGCCAGTGGGACAGGGGGGCTTAATGAAAAA.

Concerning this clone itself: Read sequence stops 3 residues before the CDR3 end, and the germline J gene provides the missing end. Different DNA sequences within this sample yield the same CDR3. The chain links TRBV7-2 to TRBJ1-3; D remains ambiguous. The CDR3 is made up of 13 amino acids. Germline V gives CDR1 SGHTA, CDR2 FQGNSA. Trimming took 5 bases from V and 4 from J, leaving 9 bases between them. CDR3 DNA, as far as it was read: TGTGCCAGCAGCATGGTCGGGGGAAACACC. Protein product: CASSMVGGNT. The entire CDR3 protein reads CASSMVGGNTIYF.

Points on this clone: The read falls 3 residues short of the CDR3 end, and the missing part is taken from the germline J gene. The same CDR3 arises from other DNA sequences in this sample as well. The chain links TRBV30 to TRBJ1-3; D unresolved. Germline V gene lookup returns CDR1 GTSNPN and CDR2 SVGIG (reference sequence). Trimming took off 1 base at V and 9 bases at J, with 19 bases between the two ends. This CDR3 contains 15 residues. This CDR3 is CAWSAGRTLAGTIYF. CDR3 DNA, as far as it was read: TGTGCCTGGAGTGCTGGCAGGACTCTGGCGGGCACC.

CDR3 DNA (partial): TGCAGTGCTAGAACTCACGTTGGGGGGGAGACT. Translating it yields CSARTHVGGET. The whole CDR3 reads CSARTHVGGETQYF. The chain combines TRBV20-1 with TRBJ2-4; 7 bases agree with TRBD2. The DNA ends 3 residues before the CDR3 does, and the rest of the CDR3 is filled in from the germline J gene. CDR1 DFQATT and CDR2 SNEGSKA come from the germline V gene (reference sequence). The CDR3 extends over 14 amino acids.

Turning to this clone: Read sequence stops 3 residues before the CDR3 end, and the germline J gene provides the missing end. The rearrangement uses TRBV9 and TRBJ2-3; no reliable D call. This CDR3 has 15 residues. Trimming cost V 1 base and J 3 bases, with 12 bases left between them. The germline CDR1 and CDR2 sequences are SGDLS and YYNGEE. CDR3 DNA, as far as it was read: TGTGCCAGCAGCGTAAGTGGCGGAGCTACAGATACG. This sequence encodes CASSVSGGATDT. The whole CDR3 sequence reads CASSVSGGATDTQYF.

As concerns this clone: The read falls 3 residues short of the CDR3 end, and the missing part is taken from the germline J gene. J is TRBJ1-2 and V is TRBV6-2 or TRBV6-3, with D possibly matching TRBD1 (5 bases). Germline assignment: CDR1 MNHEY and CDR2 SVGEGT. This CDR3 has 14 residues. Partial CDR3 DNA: TGTGCCAGCCAGGGAGGTGGAGGATTGAAAGGC. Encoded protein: CASQGGGGLKG. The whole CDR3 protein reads CASQGGGGLKGYTF.

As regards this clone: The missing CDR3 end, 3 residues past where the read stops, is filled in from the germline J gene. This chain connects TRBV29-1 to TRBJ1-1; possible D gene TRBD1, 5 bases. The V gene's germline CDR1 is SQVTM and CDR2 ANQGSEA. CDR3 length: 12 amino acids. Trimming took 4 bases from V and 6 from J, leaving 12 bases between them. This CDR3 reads CSVGIWGAEAFF. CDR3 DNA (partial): TGCAGCGTTGGAATTTGGGGCGCTGAA.

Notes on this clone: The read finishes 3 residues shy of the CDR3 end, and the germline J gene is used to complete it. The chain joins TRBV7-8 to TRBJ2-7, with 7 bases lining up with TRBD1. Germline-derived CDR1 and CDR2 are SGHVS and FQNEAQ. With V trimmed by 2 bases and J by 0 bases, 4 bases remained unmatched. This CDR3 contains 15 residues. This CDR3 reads CASSLIQGSSYEQYF. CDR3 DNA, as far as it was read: TGTGCCAGCAGCTTAATACAGGGGAGCTCCTACGAG.

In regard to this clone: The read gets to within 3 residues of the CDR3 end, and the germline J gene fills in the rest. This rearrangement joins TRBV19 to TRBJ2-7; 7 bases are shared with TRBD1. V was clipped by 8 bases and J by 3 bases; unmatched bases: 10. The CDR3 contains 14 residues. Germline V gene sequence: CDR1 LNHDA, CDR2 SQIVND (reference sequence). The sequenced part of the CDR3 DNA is TGTGCCAGTCCTTCGGACAGGCGAGACTACGAG. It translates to CASPSDRRDYE. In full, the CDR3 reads CASPSDRRDYEQYF.

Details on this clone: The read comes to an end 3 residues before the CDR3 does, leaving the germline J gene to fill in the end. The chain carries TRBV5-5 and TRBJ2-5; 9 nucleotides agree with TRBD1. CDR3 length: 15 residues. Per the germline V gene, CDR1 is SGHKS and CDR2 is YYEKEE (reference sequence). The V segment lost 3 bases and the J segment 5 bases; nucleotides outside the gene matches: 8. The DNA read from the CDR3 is TGTGCCAGCAGCTGGATGACAGGGGGGTTGGAGACC. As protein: CASSWMTGGLET. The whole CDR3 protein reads CASSWMTGGLETQYF.

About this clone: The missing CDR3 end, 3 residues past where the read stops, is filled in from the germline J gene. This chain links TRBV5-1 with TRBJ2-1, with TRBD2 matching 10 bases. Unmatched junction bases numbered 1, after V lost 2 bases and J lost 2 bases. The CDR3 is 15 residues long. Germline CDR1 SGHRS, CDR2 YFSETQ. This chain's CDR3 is CASSFLAGAYNEQFF. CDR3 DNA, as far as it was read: TGCGCCAGCAGCTTTCTAGCGGGGGCCTACAATGAG.

The CDR3 region is CASSVTQGLKTGELFF. The sequenced CDR3 bases are TGTGCCAGCAGCGTAACCCAGGGGTTGAAGACCGGGGAG. The chain carries TRBV9 and TRBJ2-2; weak D call: TRBD1 (6 bases). The CDR3 end is not reached by the read, which stops 3 residues before it; the germline J gene fills it in. The V end was cut by 1 base, the J end by 5 bases, with 15 bases between. CDR1 is SGDLS and CDR2 is YYNGEE in the germline V gene. The length of the CDR3 is 16 residues.

The sequenced part of the CDR3 DNA is TGCGCCAGCAGTGATGAGACAGTAGCCAAAAACATT. Protein product: CASSDETVAKNI. The entire CDR3 is CASSDETVAKNIQYF. The chain couples TRBV10-2 to TRBJ2-4; D possibly corresponds to TRBD1 (5 bases). The read is 3 residues too short to cover the CDR3 end, so that end is filled in from the germline J gene. Germline V gene lookup returns CDR1 WSHSY and CDR2 SAAADI. CDR3 length: 15 amino acids. V was pared by 3 bases and J by 0 bases, with 9 bases between.

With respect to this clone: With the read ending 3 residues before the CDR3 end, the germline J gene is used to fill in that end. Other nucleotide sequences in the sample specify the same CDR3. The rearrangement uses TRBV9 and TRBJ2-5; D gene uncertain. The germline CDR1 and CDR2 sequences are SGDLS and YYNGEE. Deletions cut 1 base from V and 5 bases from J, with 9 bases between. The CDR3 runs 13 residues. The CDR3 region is CASSVNSGETQYF. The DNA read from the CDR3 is TGTGCCAGCAGCGTAAACAGTGGGGAGACC.

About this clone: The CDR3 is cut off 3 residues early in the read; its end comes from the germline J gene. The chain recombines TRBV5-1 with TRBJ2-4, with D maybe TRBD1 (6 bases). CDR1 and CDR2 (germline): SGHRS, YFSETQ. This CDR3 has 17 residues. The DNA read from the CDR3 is TGCGCCAGCAGCCCTTCGGGCCCAGGGGCTAGCCCGTATGGT. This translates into CASSPSGPGASPYG. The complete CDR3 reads CASSPSGPGASPYGQYF.

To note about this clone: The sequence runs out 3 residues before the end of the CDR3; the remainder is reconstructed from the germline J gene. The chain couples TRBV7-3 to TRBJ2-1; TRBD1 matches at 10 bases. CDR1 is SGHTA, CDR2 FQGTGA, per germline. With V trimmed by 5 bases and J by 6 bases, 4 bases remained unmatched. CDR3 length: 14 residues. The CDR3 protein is CASSRQGARNEQFF. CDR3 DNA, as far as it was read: TGTGCCAGCAGCAGACAGGGGGCGCGCAATGAG.

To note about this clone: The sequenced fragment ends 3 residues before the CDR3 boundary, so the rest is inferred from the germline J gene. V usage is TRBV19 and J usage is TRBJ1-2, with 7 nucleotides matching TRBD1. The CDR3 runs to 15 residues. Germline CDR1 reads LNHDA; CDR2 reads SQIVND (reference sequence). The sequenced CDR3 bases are TGTGCCAGTAGTACCCACAGGGGAGTTGACAATGAC. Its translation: CASSTHRGVDND. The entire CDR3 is CASSTHRGVDNDYTF.

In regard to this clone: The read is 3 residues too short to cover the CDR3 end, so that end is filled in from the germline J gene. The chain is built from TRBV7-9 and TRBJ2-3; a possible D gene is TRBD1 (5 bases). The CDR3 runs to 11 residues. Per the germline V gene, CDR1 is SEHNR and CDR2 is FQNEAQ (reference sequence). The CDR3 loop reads CASSSLTAQYF. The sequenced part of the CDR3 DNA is TGTGCCAGCAGCTCCTTGACAGCG.

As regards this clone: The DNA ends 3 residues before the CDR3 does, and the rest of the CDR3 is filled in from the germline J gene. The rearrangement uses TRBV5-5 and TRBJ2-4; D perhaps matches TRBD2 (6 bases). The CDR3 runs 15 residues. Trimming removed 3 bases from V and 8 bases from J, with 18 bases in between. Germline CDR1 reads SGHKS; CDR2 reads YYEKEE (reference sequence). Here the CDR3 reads CASSWRGDETDIQYF. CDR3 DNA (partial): TGTGCCAGCAGCTGGAGGGGCGACGAAACGGACATT.

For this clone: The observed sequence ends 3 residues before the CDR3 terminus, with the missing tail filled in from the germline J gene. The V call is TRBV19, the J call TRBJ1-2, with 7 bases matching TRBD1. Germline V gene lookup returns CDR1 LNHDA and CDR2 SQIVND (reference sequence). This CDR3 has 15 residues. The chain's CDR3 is CASSTDRASTDTYTF. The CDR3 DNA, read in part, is TGTGCCAGTAGTACCGACAGGGCTAGCACAGATACC.

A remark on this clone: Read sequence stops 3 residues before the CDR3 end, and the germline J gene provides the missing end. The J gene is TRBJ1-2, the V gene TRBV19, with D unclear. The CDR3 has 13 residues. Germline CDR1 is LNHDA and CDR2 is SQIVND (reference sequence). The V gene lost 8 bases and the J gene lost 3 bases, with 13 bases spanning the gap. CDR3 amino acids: CASRHGQDYGYTF. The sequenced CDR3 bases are TGTGCCAGTCGCCATGGGCAGGACTATGGC. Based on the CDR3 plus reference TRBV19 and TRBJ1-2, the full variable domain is DGGITQSPKYLFRKEGQNVTLSCEQNLNHDAMYWYRQDPGQGLRLIYYSQIVNDFQKGDIAEGYSVSREKKESFPLTVTSAQKNPTAFYLCASRHGQDYGYTFGSGTRLTVV.

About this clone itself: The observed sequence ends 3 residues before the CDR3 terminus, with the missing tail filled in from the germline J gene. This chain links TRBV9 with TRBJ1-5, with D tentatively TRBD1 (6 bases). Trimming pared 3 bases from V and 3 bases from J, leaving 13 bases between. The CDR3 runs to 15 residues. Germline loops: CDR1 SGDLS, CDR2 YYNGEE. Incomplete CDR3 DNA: TGTGCCAGCAGCGCGTACGAGGGGGACAATCAGCCC. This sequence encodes CASSAYEGDNQP. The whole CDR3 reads CASSAYEGDNQPQHF.